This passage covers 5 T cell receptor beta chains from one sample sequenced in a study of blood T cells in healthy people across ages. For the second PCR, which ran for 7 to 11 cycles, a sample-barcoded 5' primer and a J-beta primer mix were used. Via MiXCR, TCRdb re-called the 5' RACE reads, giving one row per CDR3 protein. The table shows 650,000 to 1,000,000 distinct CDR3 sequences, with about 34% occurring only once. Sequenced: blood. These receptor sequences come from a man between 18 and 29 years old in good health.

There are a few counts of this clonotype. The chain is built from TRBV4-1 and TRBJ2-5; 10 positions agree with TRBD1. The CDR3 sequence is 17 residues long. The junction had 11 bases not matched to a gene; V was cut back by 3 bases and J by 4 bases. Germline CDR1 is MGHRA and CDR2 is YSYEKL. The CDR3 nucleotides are TGCGCCAGCAGCCAGGGGACAGGGGATTTTCGGGGAGAGACCCAGTACTTC. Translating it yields CASSQGTGDFRGETQYF.

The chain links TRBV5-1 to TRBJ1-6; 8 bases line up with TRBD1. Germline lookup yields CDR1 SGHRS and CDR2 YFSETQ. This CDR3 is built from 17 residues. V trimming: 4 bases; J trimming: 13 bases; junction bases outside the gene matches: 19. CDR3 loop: CASSTGSTGASLSPLHF. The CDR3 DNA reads TGCGCCAGCAGCACCGGGTCGACAGGGGCGTCGCTATCGCCCCTCCACTTT. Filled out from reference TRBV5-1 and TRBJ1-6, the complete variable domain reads KAGVTQTPRYLIKTRGQQVTLSCSPISGHRSVSWYQQTPGQGLQFLFEYFSETQRNKGNFPGRFSGRQFSNSRSEMNVSTLELGDSALYLCASSTGSTGASLSPLHFGNGTRLTVT.

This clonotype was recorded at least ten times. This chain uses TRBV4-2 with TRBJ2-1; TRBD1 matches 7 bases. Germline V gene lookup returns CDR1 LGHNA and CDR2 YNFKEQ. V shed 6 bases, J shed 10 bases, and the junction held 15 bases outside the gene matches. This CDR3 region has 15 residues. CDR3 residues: CASRLRDSKGYEQFF. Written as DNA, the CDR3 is TGTGCCAGCAGACTCCGGGACAGTAAAGGGTACGAGCAGTTCTTC.

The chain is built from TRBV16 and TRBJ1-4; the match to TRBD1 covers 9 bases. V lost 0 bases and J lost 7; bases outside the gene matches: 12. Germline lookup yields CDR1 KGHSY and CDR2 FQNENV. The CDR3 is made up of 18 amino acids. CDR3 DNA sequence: TGTGCCAGCAGCCAATCGAAAACAGGGGGCTTGTCGAGTGAAAAACTGTTTTTT. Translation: CASSQSKTGGLSSEKLFF. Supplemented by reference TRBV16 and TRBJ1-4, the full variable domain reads GEEVAQTPKHLVRGEGQKAKLYCAPIKGHSYVFWYQQVLKNEFKFLISFQNENVFDETGMPKERFSAKCLPNSPCSLEIQATKLEDSAVYFCASSQSKTGGLSSEKLFFGSGTQLSVL.

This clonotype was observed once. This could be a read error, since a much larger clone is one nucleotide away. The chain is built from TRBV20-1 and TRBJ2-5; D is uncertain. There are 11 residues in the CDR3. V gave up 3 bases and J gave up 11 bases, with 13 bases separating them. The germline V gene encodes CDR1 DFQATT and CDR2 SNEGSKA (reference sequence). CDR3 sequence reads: CSASHPNEQYF. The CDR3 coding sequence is TGCAGTGCTAGTCACCCAAATGAGCAGTACTTC.